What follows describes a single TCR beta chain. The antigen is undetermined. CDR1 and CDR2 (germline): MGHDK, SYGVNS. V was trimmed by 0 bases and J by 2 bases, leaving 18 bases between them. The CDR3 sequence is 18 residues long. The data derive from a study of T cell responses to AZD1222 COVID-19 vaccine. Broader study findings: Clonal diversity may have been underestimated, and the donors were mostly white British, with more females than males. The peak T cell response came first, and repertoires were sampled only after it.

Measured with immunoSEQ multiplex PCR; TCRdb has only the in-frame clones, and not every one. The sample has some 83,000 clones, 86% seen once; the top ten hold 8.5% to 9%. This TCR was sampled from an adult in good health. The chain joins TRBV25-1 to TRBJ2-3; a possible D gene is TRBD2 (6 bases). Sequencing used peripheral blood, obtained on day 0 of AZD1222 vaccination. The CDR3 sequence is CASSEYRPRGAYTDTQYF. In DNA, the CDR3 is TGTGCCAGCAGTGAATATAGGCCCCGCGGGGCCTACACAGATACGCAGTATTTT.